The 21 T cell receptor beta chains below all came from one sample that was sequenced in a study of T cell repertoires in cytomegalovirus infection. MiXCR was run by TCRdb on the reads, yielding one entry per CDR3 protein. The table includes about 450,000 distinct CDR3 sequences, roughly 30% detected once. Material: PBMCs. The receptors derive from a human donor in good health (CMV status not recorded). Some clones in this sample may be carry-over from other donors' samples.

A few counts support this clonotype. This chain joins TRBV7-9 and TRBJ2-5; 10 nucleotides align to TRBD2. The junction had 9 bases not matched to a gene; V was cut back by 6 bases and J by 5 bases. Looked up from germline, CDR1 is SEHNR and CDR2 is FQNEAQ (reference sequence). The CDR3 extends over 15 amino acids. The CDR3: CASSSIGTSAETQYF. The CDR3 nucleotides read TGTGCCAGCAGTTCGATAGGGACTAGCGCTGAGACCCAGTACTTC.

This clonotype has only one observation. It may be a read error: a sequence one base away is much more abundant. The rearrangement uses TRBV6-1 and TRBJ2-7; 10 bases match TRBD2. Per the germline V gene, CDR1 is MNHNS and CDR2 is SASEGT. This CDR3 is built from 14 residues. The V and J ends lost 7 bases and 2 bases, in that order; junction bases with no gene match: 5. The CDR3 region is CASISSGGAYEQYF. The DNA for the CDR3 is TGTGCCAGCATTAGCAGCGGGGGGGCCTACGAGCAGTACTTC.

The sample holds many counts of this clonotype. V and J are TRBV12-3 or TRBV12-4 and TRBJ2-1; the match to TRBD2 covers 15 bases. CDR3 size: 16 residues. With V trimmed by 5 bases and J by 9 bases, 8 bases remained unmatched. The chain's CDR3 is CASSTGLAGGWGEQFF. The CDR3 DNA reads as TGTGCCAGCAGTACGGGACTAGCGGGGGGATGGGGTGAGCAGTTCTTC.

This clonotype was counted between two and nine times. The chain has TRBV6-1 and TRBJ2-1, with D maybe TRBD1 (5 bases). Germline-derived CDR1 and CDR2 are MNHNS and SASEGT. The CDR3 totals 13 residues. The germline V and J ends were trimmed by 5 bases and 7 bases, with 12 bases remaining between them. The CDR3 coding sequence is TGTGCCAGCAGTCAAGTCCAGGGTAATGAGCAGTTCTTC. This sequence encodes CASSQVQGNEQFF.

The V and J genes are TRBV2 and TRBJ1-1; unclear D gene. The CDR3 consists of 12 residues. Per the germline V gene, CDR1 is SNHLY and CDR2 is FYNNEI. With 8 bases removed from V and 0 bases from J, the gap between germline ends came to 7 bases. The CDR3 DNA follows: TGTGCCAGCTTCCGGGTGAACACTGAAGCTTTCTTT. It specifies CASFRVNTEAFF.

The CDR3 nucleotides are TGTGCCAGTAAACCTTCGGCCAGGTCCAGGTTTTGGAATTCACCCCTCCACTTT. Its translation: CASKPSARSRFWNSPLHF. The V gene is TRBV19, the J gene TRBJ1-6; D gene ambiguous. The germline gives CDR1 LNHDA, CDR2 SQIVND (reference sequence). CDR3 length: 18 amino acids. Trimming shortened V by 7 bases and J by 7 bases, and 26 bases separated the two germline ends. Full variable domain (outside the CDR3, taken from reference TRBV19 and TRBJ1-6): DGGITQSPKYLFRKEGQNVTLSCEQNLNHDAMYWYRQDPGQGLRLIYYSQIVNDFQKGDIAEGYSVSREKKESFPLTVTSAQKNPTAFYLCASKPSARSRFWNSPLHFGNGTRLTVT.

The CDR3 spells CASSSGGGAGGNTIYF. Here the CDR3 DNA reads TGTGCCAGCAGCTCCGGGGGAGGGGCAGGTGGAAACACCATATATTTT. The chain combines TRBV7-7 with TRBJ1-3; D possibly corresponds to TRBD1 (5 bases). CDR1 and CDR2 (germline): SSHAT, FNYEAQ (reference sequence). Trimming pared 4 bases from V and 3 bases from J, leaving 16 bases between. This CDR3 is built from 16 residues.

With regard to this clonotype: A junction boundary mismatches the germline segment, possibly from a read error. This chain links TRBV20-1 with TRBJ1-6; D uncertain. Germline V lookup: CDR1 DFQATT, CDR2 SNEGSKA (reference sequence). The length of the CDR3 is 15 residues. CDR3 amino acids: CSARDGSSYNSPLHF. CDR3 DNA sequence: TGCAGTGCTAGAGACGGGAGCTCCTATAATTCACCCCTCCATTTT.

The table lists this clonotype with a few counts. This chain connects TRBV12-3 or TRBV12-4 to TRBJ1-4; possible D gene TRBD1, 5 bases. The CDR3 totals 20 residues. V lost 4 bases and J lost 0, with 24 bases in between. The CDR3, as DNA: TGTGCCAGCAGTTCCGCCGCATACGGCAGGGTAATCTCAACTAATGAAAAACTGTTTTTT. It yields the protein CASSSAAYGRVISTNEKLFF.

The J gene is TRBJ1-5, the V gene TRBV20-1, with 8 nucleotides matching TRBD1. Germline trimming cut 0 bases from V and 2 bases from J; bases unmatched to any gene: 6. The germline gives CDR1 DFQATT, CDR2 SNEGSKA (reference sequence). The CDR3 is 16 residues long. The CDR3 DNA reads TGCAGTGCTAGAGATAGTGGACAGGGCGGCAATCAGCCCCAGCATTTT. The encoded protein is CSARDSGQGGNQPQHF.

The rearrangement joins TRBV12-3 or TRBV12-4 to TRBJ1-4, with TRBD1 as a possible D gene (6 bases). The CDR3 loop spans 14 amino acids. The germline V and J ends were trimmed by 6 bases and 7 bases, with 15 bases remaining between them. The CDR3 DNA is TGTGCCAGCAGGATGAGGGGGTTAAGTGAAAAACTGTTTTTT. This gives the protein CASRMRGLSEKLFF.

This clonotype was detected a few times. This chain connects TRBV6-2 or TRBV6-3 to TRBJ1-4; weak D call: TRBD1 (5 bases). Trimming cost V 6 bases and J 0 bases, with 20 bases left between them. CDR3 length: 18 amino acids. CDR1 is MNHEY, CDR2 SVGEGT, per germline. The CDR3 DNA is TGTGCCAGCAGCTCCTGGACACCTCCTCGGCCAACTAATGAAAAACTGTTTTTT. Translated, it gives CASSSWTPPRPTNEKLFF.

V is TRBV11-2 and J is TRBJ1-1; the match to TRBD1 covers 7 bases. V was clipped by 7 bases and J by 3 bases; unmatched bases: 8. The CDR3 is 14 amino acids. In germline, CDR1 is SGHAT, CDR2 FQNNGV. For the CDR3, the DNA is TGTGCCAGCACCCGCCTAGGGGGCCACACTGAAGCTTTCTTT. Its translation: CASTRLGGHTEAFF.

V is TRBV11-2 and J is TRBJ1-1; D may be TRBD1 (5 bases). Germline V gives CDR1 SGHAT, CDR2 FQNNGV. V lost 7 bases to trimming and J lost 4 bases, with 13 bases between them. CDR3 length: 13 residues. The CDR3 sequence is CASKPPGGTEAFF. CDR3 nucleotide sequence: TGTGCCAGCAAACCGCCCGGGGGCACTGAAGCTTTCTTT.

This clonotype was counted between two and nine times. The V call is TRBV4-1, the J call TRBJ2-3, with D maybe TRBD2 (7 bases). CDR3 length: 16 amino acids. Germline CDR1 MGHRA, CDR2 YSYEKL. Between the trimmed V and J ends, which lost 4 bases and 6 bases, there was a span of 20 bases. The chain's CDR3 is CASSPLGRGGADTQYF. The CDR3 DNA follows: TGCGCCAGCAGCCCCCTGGGTAGAGGGGGGGCGGATACGCAGTATTTT.

This clonotype was recorded a few times. V is TRBV12-3 or TRBV12-4 and J is TRBJ1-1; D unresolved. The CDR3 covers 15 residues. V was shortened by 2 bases and J by 1 base, with 11 bases between the two germline ends. CDR3 sequence (DNA): TGTGCCAGCAGTTTACCAAGATTCGGGAACACTGAAGCTTTCTTT. It specifies CASSLPRFGNTEAFF.

This clonotype has ten or more counts. This chain joins TRBV7-2 and TRBJ2-1, with 9 bases identical to TRBD2. CDR3 length: 16 amino acids. Germline-derived CDR1 and CDR2 are SGHTA and FQGNSA. Losses at the gene ends were 5 bases for V and 0 bases for J; bases not matched to a gene: 5. CDR3 residues: CASSPLAGTSYNEQFF. CDR3 nucleotides: TGTGCCAGCAGCCCCCTAGCGGGGACCTCCTACAATGAGCAGTTCTTC.

This chain links TRBV5-1 with TRBJ1-1; no reliable D call. V lost 6 bases to trimming and J lost 1 base, with 22 bases between them. The germline V gene has CDR1 SGHRS and CDR2 YFSETQ. The CDR3 sequence is 17 residues long. In DNA form, the CDR3 reads TGCGCCAGCAAGTTGGGCAACGTAGGGAGGGAGAACACTGAAGCTTTCTTT. Translating gives CASKLGNVGRENTEAFF. The full variable domain, completed using reference TRBV5-1 and TRBJ1-1, is KAGVTQTPRYLIKTRGQQVTLSCSPISGHRSVSWYQQTPGQGLQFLFEYFSETQRNKGNFPGRFSGRQFSNSRSEMNVSTLELGDSALYLCASKLGNVGRENTEAFFGQGTRLTVV.

This clonotype was counted between two and nine times. This chain links TRBV10-3 with TRBJ1-5; 9 bases map to TRBD1. From germline, CDR1 is ENHRY and CDR2 SYGVKD. This CDR3 contains 18 residues. Trimming took 5 bases from V and 0 from J; bases not matched to a gene: 11. The CDR3 DNA follows: TGTGCCATCAGTAAGGGAGGACAGGGGTTACATAGCAATCAGCCCCAGCATTTT. This encodes CAISKGGQGLHSNQPQHF.

This clonotype appeared many times. The CDR3 bases are TGTGCCAGCAGTTTGAGGGGGGTCTTCAATGAGCAGTTCTTC. Translation: CASSLRGVFNEQFF. The rearrangement joins TRBV12-3 or TRBV12-4 to TRBJ2-1; D is possibly TRBD1 or TRBD2 (6 bases each). The CDR3 spans 14 residues. Trimming removed 3 bases at V and 6 bases at J, with 12 bases between.

The chain uses TRBV7-8 and TRBJ2-2, with 9 nucleotides matching TRBD1. Germline V gene lookup returns CDR1 SGHVS and CDR2 FQNEAQ. The V gene end was trimmed by 4 bases and the J gene end by 3 bases; junction bases not matched to a gene: 6. The CDR3 has 16 residues. CDR3 DNA sequence: TGTGCCAGCAGCTCTCGGGACAGGGTGGACACCGGGGAGCTGTTTTTT. Amino acids: CASSSRDRVDTGELFF.